These 31 T cell receptor beta chains were sequenced from one sample in a study of CD8 T cells in ankylosing spondylitis. Regarding the study as a whole: In ankylosing spondylitis blood, a motif of roughly 8 highly homologous TCR beta variants appeared characteristic.

These receptors' antigens are unknown. TCRdb redid the calling of the 5' RACE reads with MiXCR, one entry per CDR3 protein. Among roughly 670,000 distinct CDR3 sequences, around a fifth were seen once, and the ten largest hold about 19%. Sequencing used blood, either unsorted or a sorted T cell fraction (not recorded which). These receptor sequences come from a male donor with ankylosing spondylitis.

The chain employs TRBV5-5 and TRBJ2-5, with D perhaps being TRBD1 or TRBD2 (5 bases each). The V gene lost 3 bases and the J gene lost 5 bases, with 11 bases spanning the gap. The CDR3 extends over 13 amino acids. From germline, CDR1 is SGHKS and CDR2 YYEKEE (reference sequence). The CDR3 here is CASSWGPSETQYF. In DNA, the CDR3 is TGTGCCAGCAGCTGGGGACCGTCGGAGACCCAGTACTTC.

This clonotype was seen only a few times. The chain's CDR3 is CASSYDRWNTEAFF. CDR3 in DNA: TGTGCCAGCAGCTACGACAGGTGGAACACTGAAGCTTTCTTT. This sequence joins TRBV3-1 and TRBJ1-1; D is perhaps TRBD1 (6 bases). Trimming took off 5 bases at V and 1 base at J, with 11 bases between the two ends. The CDR3 runs 14 residues. Germline values: CDR1 LGHDT, CDR2 YNNKEL (reference sequence).

The chain combines TRBV20-1 with TRBJ2-7, with D possibly TRBD1 on 6 matching bases. CDR1 and CDR2 from the germline V gene are DFQATT and SNEGSKA (reference sequence). V was clipped by 4 bases and J by 2 bases, with 18 bases between them. This CDR3 is built from 15 residues. The CDR3 bases are TGCAGTGCTAAACCCCCAACAGGGTCCCCCTACGAGCAGTACTTC. Amino acids: CSAKPPTGSPYEQYF.

This rearrangement joins TRBV7-6 to TRBJ1-3; a weak D match, TRBD1 (5 bases). V dropped 0 bases and J dropped 3 bases, with 12 bases sitting between them. The CDR3 sequence is 16 residues long. CDR1 and CDR2 (germline): SGHVS, FNYEAQ. CDR3 region: CASSLAGVGFGNTIYF. DNA of the CDR3: TGTGCCAGCAGCTTAGCGGGGGTTGGATTTGGAAACACCATATATTTT.

This clonotype was seen many times. This chain's CDR3 is CASSQDFSSGGHTDTQYF. The DNA for the CDR3 is TGTGCCAGCAGCCAAGATTTTTCTAGCGGGGGACACACAGATACGCAGTATTTT. This chain links TRBV4-2 with TRBJ2-3, with 10 nucleotides matching TRBD2. From germline, CDR1 is LGHNA and CDR2 YNFKEQ. The junction had 8 bases not matched to a gene; V was cut back by 0 bases and J by 2 bases. The CDR3 loop spans 18 amino acids.

This clonotype has just a few counts. The chain is built from TRBV4-1 and TRBJ2-7; tentatively, D is TRBD2 (6 bases). V was shortened by 0 bases and J by 4 bases, with 13 bases between the two germline ends. Looked up from germline, CDR1 is MGHRA and CDR2 is YSYEKL. The CDR3 is 15 amino acids. CDR3: CASSQDLEGTYEQYF. DNA of the CDR3: TGCGCCAGCAGCCAAGACTTGGAGGGAACGTACGAGCAGTACTTC.

The chain is built from TRBV2 and TRBJ2-7; D uncertain. CDR1 is SNHLY and CDR2 is FYNNEI in the germline V gene. With 2 bases removed from V and 0 bases from J, the gap between germline ends came to 14 bases. This CDR3 spans 16 amino acids. Here the CDR3 DNA reads TGTGCCAGCAGTGAATTTAGGGATTGGGACTCCTACGAGCAGTACTTC. Encoded protein: CASSEFRDWDSYEQYF.

This clonotype showed up just a few times. The V and J genes are TRBV12-3 or TRBV12-4 and TRBJ1-1, with 10 bases lining up with TRBD1. The ends lost 4 bases at V and 6 bases at J; junction bases unmatched: 5. The CDR3 runs 14 residues. CDR3 loop: CASSSTDRGAEAFF. The CDR3 nucleotides read TGTGCCAGCAGTTCCACGGACAGGGGGGCTGAAGCTTTCTTT.

The chain combines TRBV6-2 or TRBV6-3 with TRBJ2-1; no clear D. The CDR3 runs to 16 residues. V was cut by 4 bases and J by 5 bases, with 18 bases left in between. Germline CDR1 MNHEY, CDR2 SVGEGT. Here the CDR3 reads CASSSLTLTANNEQFF. The DNA for the CDR3 is TGTGCCAGCAGTTCCCTAACCCTCACCGCCAACAATGAGCAGTTCTTC.

This clonotype was seen a single time. CDR3 nucleotides: TGCAGTGTCTCACCCCCGGACAGGGGGCTCAATGAGCAGTTCTTC. Protein: CSVSPPDRGLNEQFF. The J gene is TRBJ2-1, the V gene TRBV20-1, with 11 bases identical to TRBD1. Germline trimming cut 7 bases from V and 6 bases from J; bases unmatched to any gene: 11. Germline CDR1 is DFQATT and CDR2 is SNEGSKA (reference sequence). The CDR3 consists of 15 residues.

This sequence joins TRBV13 and TRBJ2-7; 7 bases are shared with TRBD2. The CDR3 consists of 12 residues. Germline loops: CDR1 PRHDT, CDR2 FYEKMQ (reference sequence). V trimming: 5 bases; J trimming: 6 bases; junction bases outside the gene matches: 4. The CDR3 DNA is TGTGCCAGCAGCCAGGGAGGGGCCGAGCAGTACTTC. Amino acid sequence: CASSQGGAEQYF.

The chain uses TRBV6-2 or TRBV6-3 and TRBJ2-7; 8 bases line up with TRBD2. The CDR3 is 16 residues long. CDR1 and CDR2 (germline): MNHEY, SVGEGT. V was pared by 2 bases and J by 2 bases, with 8 bases of the junction left unmatched. Written as DNA, the CDR3 is TGTGCCAGCAGTTACGCTTTAGCGGGGAGTGCCTACGAGCAGTACTTC. It encodes CASSYALAGSAYEQYF.

At least ten counts were recorded for this clonotype. This chain joins TRBV12-3 or TRBV12-4 and TRBJ1-1, with D possibly being TRBD1 (6 bases). The V end lost 5 bases, the J end lost 1 base, and 17 bases lay between the germline ends. The CDR3 is 16 residues long. Here the CDR3 reads CASSPGRGAWNTEAFF. CDR3 DNA sequence: TGTGCCAGCAGTCCCGGTCGGGGGGCATGGAACACTGAAGCTTTCTTT.

This clonotype was recorded a few times. The chain joins TRBV3-1 to TRBJ2-3; tentatively, D is TRBD2 (5 bases). V was clipped by 6 bases and J by 2 bases, with 12 bases between them. The CDR3 consists of 14 residues. Per germline, CDR1 LGHDT and CDR2 YNNKEL (reference sequence). CDR3 nucleotide sequence: TGTGCCAGCAGTCCGGACTGGGCCACAGATACGCAGTATTTT. It specifies CASSPDWATDTQYF.

This sequence joins TRBV6-1 and TRBJ1-1; D is ambiguous. This CDR3 has 13 residues. Trimming removed 9 bases from V and 0 bases from J, with 11 bases in between. Germline values: CDR1 MNHNS, CDR2 SASEGT. This CDR3 reads CASRRALNTEAFF. In DNA, the CDR3 is TGTGCCAGTCGAAGGGCCCTGAACACTGAAGCTTTCTTT.

This clonotype came up a few times. The chain has TRBV10-3 and TRBJ2-3; D unclear. V lost 4 bases, J lost 2 bases, and 4 bases lay in between. The CDR3 extends over 12 amino acids. The germline CDR1 and CDR2 sequences are ENHRY and SYGVKD. As DNA, the CDR3 is TGTGCCATCAGTGGTAACACAGATACGCAGTATTTT. Its translation: CAISGNTDTQYF.

This chain uses TRBV5-1 with TRBJ2-7; D gene unclear. Germline CDR1 reads SGHRS; CDR2 reads YFSETQ. Trimming stripped 4 bases from V and 4 bases from J, with 18 bases between. This CDR3 has 15 amino acids. CDR3 residues: CASSPQYGVGYEQYF. As DNA, the CDR3 is TGCGCCAGCAGCCCTCAGTACGGCGTGGGGTACGAGCAGTACTTC. Variable domain in full (rest from reference TRBV5-1 and TRBJ2-7): KAGVTQTPRYLIKTRGQQVTLSCSPISGHRSVSWYQQTPGQGLQFLFEYFSETQRNKGNFPGRFSGRQFSNSRSEMNVSTLELGDSALYLCASSPQYGVGYEQYFGPGTRLTVT.

This clonotype was counted a few times. V gene TRBV5-1 combines with J gene TRBJ2-3; D may correspond to TRBD1 or TRBD2 (5 bases each). In germline, CDR1 is SGHRS, CDR2 YFSETQ. With 4 bases removed from V and 4 bases from J, the gap between germline ends came to 16 bases. The CDR3 contains 15 residues. As DNA, the CDR3 is TGCGCCAGCAGCCGGGGACCCGCCAACTCAGATACGCAGTATTTT. Amino acids: CASSRGPANSDTQYF.

This rearrangement joins TRBV12-3 or TRBV12-4 to TRBJ1-2; 9 bases match TRBD1. This CDR3 is 14 amino acids long. V was pared by 3 bases and J by 8 bases, with 7 bases of the junction left unmatched. The CDR3 reads CASSFNRGREGYTF. CDR3 nucleotide sequence: TGTGCCAGCAGTTTCAACAGGGGGCGGGAAGGCTACACCTTC.

This chain links TRBV10-3 with TRBJ2-7; 12 bases fit TRBD2. Germline V gene lookup returns CDR1 ENHRY and CDR2 SYGVKD. This CDR3 contains 17 residues. The ends lost 4 bases at V and 1 base at J; junction bases unmatched: 8. Here the CDR3 reads CAISGLTSGSYSYEQYF. The CDR3 DNA reads as TGTGCCATCAGTGGGTTGACTAGCGGGAGTTATTCCTACGAGCAGTACTTC.

This clonotype turned up a few times. The rearrangement uses TRBV12-3 or TRBV12-4 and TRBJ2-1; TRBD1 or TRBD2 may be the D gene (5 bases each). Trimming cost V 5 bases and J 7 bases, with 18 bases left between them. There are 15 residues in the CDR3. The DNA of the CDR3 is TGTGCCAGCAGTCCCCAATATGGGGGTATTAATGAGCAGTTCTTC. Protein product: CASSPQYGGINEQFF.

The V call is TRBV18, the J call TRBJ1-1; D is unresolved. CDR1 KGHSH and CDR2 LQKENI come from the germline V gene. This CDR3 contains 14 residues. Trimming removed 3 bases at V and 2 bases at J, with 10 bases between. CDR3 sequence reads: CASSPLVPNTEAFF. In DNA form, the CDR3 reads TGTGCCAGCTCACCCCTGGTCCCCAACACTGAAGCTTTCTTT.

The CDR3 DNA follows: TGTGCCAGCAGGTCTAGCGGGAGTCCCTACGAGCAGTACTTC. It yields the protein CASRSSGSPYEQYF. The V and J genes are TRBV5-4 and TRBJ2-7, with 10 bases aligning to TRBD2. Unmatched junction bases numbered 4, after V lost 5 bases and J lost 2 bases. Per germline, CDR1 SGHNT and CDR2 YYREEE (reference sequence). The CDR3 extends over 14 amino acids.

The CDR3 DNA reads TGTGCCAGCACCTTAGGCTCGGGGGGGAATCAGCCCCAGCATTTT. Protein sequence: CASTLGSGGNQPQHF. This sequence joins TRBV5-6 and TRBJ1-5, with a possible D match to TRBD1 (5 bases). Trimming took 6 bases from V and 4 from J, leaving 17 bases between them. The CDR3 loop spans 15 amino acids. CDR1 and CDR2 (germline): SGHDT, YYEEEE.

This clonotype appeared a few times. The genes are TRBV10-3 and TRBJ1-4; the D gene is possibly TRBD1 (6 bases). This CDR3 has 14 amino acids. Trimming pared 4 bases from V and 6 bases from J, leaving 12 bases between. In germline, CDR1 is ENHRY, CDR2 SYGVKD. The CDR3 bases are TGTGCCATCAGTGGGACAGCTAACGATGAAAAACTGTTTTTT. This sequence encodes CAISGTANDEKLFF.

This chain joins TRBV20-1 and TRBJ2-6; the D gene is possibly TRBD1 (6 bases). The CDR3 runs to 14 residues. V was shortened by 6 bases and J by 1 base, with 10 bases between the two germline ends. The germline V gene has CDR1 DFQATT and CDR2 SNEGSKA (reference sequence). The chain's CDR3 is CSASDRSGANVLTF. CDR3 DNA sequence: TGCAGTGCCAGCGACAGGTCTGGGGCCAACGTCCTGACTTTC.

This clonotype came up a few times. The V and J genes are TRBV5-1 and TRBJ1-2, with TRBD1 matching over 9 bases. Germline V gene data show CDR1 as SGHRS and CDR2 as YFSETQ. With V trimmed by 5 bases and J by 1 base, 3 bases remained unmatched. This CDR3 contains 14 residues. CDR3 DNA sequence: TGCGCCAGCAGTTGGGACAGGGATAACTATGGCTACACCTTC. Residues: CASSWDRDNYGYTF. Filled out from reference TRBV5-1 and TRBJ1-2, the complete variable domain reads KAGVTQTPRYLIKTRGQQVTLSCSPISGHRSVSWYQQTPGQGLQFLFEYFSETQRNKGNFPGRFSGRQFSNSRSEMNVSTLELGDSALYLCASSWDRDNYGYTFGSGTRLTVV.

This clonotype was seen more than once but under ten times. In DNA, the CDR3 is TGTGCCAGCAGCTTCAAGTACGGACAGGGGAACACCGGGGAGCTGTTTTTT. Translating gives CASSFKYGQGNTGELFF. The chain has TRBV7-9 and TRBJ2-2, with 8 bases matching TRBD1. The junction had 7 bases not matched to a gene; V was cut back by 3 bases and J by 1 base. CDR3 size: 17 residues. CDR1 and CDR2 (germline): SEHNR, FQNEAQ (reference sequence).

This clonotype was found a few times. The chain recombines TRBV18 with TRBJ2-3; 7 nucleotides match TRBD1. The CDR3 has 16 amino acids. CDR1 and CDR2 from the germline V gene are KGHSH and LQKENI. The trim removed 1 base at V and 1 base at J, leaving 5 bases unmatched. CDR3 in DNA: TGTGCCAGCTCACCACAGAGGGGGCAAGGCACAGATACGCAGTATTTT. Translated: CASSPQRGQGTDTQYF.

There are a few counts of this clonotype. The rearrangement links TRBV5-1 to TRBJ1-4; 7 bases are shared with TRBD1. In germline, CDR1 is SGHRS, CDR2 YFSETQ. The junction had 10 bases not matched to a gene; V was cut back by 2 bases and J by 6 bases. CDR3 size: 16 residues. The CDR3 is CASSLKEGAGHEKLFF. In DNA form, the CDR3 reads TGCGCCAGCAGCTTAAAAGAGGGGGCAGGGCATGAAAAACTGTTTTTT.

This clonotype was seen only a few times. V usage is TRBV20-1 and J usage is TRBJ1-4; 7 nucleotides match TRBD1. CDR1 is DFQATT and CDR2 is SNEGSKA in the germline V gene (reference sequence). The CDR3 consists of 14 residues. Trimming removed 2 bases from V and 7 bases from J; junction bases left unmatched: 7. DNA of the CDR3: TGCAGTGCTAGAACATCCGGGACAGTTGAAAAACTGTTTTTT. It codes for CSARTSGTVEKLFF.